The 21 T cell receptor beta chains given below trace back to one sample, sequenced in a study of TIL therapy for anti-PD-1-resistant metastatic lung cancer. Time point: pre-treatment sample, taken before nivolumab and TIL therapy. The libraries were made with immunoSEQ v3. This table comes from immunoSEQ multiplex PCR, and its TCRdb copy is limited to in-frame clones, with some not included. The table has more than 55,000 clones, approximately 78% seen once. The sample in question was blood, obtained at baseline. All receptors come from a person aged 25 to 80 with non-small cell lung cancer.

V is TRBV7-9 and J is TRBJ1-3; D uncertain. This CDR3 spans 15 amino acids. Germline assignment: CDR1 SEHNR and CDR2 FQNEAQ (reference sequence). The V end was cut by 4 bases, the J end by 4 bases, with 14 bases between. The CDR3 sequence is CASSSFTSGGNTIYF. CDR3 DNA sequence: TGTGCCAGCAGCTCCTTTACCTCGGGGGGAAACACCATATATTTT. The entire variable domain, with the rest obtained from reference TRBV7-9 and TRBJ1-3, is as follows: DTGVSQNPRHKITKRGQNVTFRCDPISEHNRLYWYRQTLGQGPEFLTYFQNEAQLEKSRLLSDRFSAERPKGSFSTLEIQRTEQGDSAMYLCASSSFTSGGNTIYFGEGSWLTVV.

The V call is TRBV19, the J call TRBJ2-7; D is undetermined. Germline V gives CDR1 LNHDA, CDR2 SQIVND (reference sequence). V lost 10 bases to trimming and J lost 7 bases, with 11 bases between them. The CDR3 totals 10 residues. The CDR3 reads CAKGLGEQYF. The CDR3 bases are TGTGCCAAAGGTCTGGGGGAGCAGTACTTC.

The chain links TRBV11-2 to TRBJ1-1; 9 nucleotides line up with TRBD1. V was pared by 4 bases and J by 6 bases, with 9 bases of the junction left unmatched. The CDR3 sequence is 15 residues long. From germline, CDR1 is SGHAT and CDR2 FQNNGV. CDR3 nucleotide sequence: TGTGCCAGCAGCTCGGGACAGGGATTGAATGCTGAAGCTTTCTTT. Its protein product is CASSSGQGLNAEAFF.

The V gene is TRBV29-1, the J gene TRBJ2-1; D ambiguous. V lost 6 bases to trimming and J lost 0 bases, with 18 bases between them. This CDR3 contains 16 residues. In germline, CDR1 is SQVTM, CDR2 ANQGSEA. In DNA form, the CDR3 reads TGCAGCGTGGAAACCAATATTCCTCGCTCCTACAATGAGCAGTTCTTC. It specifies CSVETNIPRSYNEQFF.

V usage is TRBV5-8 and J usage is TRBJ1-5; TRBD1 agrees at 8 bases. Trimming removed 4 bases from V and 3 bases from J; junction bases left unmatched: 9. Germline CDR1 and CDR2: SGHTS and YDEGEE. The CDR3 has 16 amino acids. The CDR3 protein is CASSRRQGNSNQPQHF. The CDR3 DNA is TGTGCCAGCAGCCGAAGACAGGGGAACTCCAATCAGCCCCAGCATTTT.

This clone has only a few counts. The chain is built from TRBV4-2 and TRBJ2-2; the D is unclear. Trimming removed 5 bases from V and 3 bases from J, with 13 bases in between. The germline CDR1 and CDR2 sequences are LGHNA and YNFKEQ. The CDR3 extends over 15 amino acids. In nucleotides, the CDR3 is TGTGCCAGCAGCTCTCGGACCGCGGACACCGGGGAGCTGTTTTTT. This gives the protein CASSSRTADTGELFF.

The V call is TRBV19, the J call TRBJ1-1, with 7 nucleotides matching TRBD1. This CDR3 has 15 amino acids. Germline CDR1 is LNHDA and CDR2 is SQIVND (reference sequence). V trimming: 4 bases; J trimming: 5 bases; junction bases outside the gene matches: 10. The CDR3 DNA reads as TGTGCCAGTAGTAGCCCCGGACAGGCGAAGACTGAAGCTTTCTTT. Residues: CASSSPGQAKTEAFF.

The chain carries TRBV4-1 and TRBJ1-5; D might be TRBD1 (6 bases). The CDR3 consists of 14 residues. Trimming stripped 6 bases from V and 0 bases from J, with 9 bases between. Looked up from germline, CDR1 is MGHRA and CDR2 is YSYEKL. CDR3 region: CASSSGDSNQPQHF. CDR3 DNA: TGCGCCAGCAGTTCAGGGGATAGCAATCAGCCCCAGCATTTT.

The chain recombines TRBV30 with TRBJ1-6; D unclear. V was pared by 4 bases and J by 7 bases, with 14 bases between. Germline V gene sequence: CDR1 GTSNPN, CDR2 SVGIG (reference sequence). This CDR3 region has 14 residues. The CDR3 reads CAWKVEGLNSPLHF. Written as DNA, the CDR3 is TGTGCCTGGAAGGTTGAAGGGTTAAATTCACCCCTCCACTTT.

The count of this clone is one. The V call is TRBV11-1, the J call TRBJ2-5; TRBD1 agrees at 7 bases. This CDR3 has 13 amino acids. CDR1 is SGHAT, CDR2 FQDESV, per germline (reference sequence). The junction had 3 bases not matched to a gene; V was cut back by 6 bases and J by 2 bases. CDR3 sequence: CASSRDRQETQYF. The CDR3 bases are TGTGCCAGCAGTCGGGACAGACAAGAGACCCAGTACTTC.

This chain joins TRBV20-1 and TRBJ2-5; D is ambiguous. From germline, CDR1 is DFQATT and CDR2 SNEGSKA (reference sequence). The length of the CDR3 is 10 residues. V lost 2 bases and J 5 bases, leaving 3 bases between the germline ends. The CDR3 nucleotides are TGCAGTGCTAGATGGGAGACCCAGTACTTC. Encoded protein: CSARWETQYF.

Here the CDR3 DNA reads TGTGCCAGCAGCTTAGGGGCCAATCCGTGGAAGGGCTACACCTTC. As protein: CASSLGANPWKGYTF. The rearrangement links TRBV7-9 to TRBJ1-2; D gene ambiguous. This CDR3 contains 15 residues. Germline CDR1 reads SEHNR; CDR2 reads FQNEAQ (reference sequence). Deletions cut 1 base from V and 8 bases from J, with 17 bases between.

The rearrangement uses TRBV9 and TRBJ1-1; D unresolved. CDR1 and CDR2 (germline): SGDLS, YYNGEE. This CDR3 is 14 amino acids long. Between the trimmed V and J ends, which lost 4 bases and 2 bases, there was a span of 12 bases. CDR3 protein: CASSPPSYNTEAFF. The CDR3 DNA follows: TGTGCCAGCAGCCCTCCCTCCTACAACACTGAAGCTTTCTTT.

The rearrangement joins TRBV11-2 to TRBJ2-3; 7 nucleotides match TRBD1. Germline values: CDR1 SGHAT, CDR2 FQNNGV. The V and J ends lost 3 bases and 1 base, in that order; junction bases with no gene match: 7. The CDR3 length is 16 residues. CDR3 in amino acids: CASSFGPGQGTDTQYF. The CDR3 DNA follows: TGTGCCAGCAGCTTTGGACCCGGACAGGGCACAGATACGCAGTATTTT.

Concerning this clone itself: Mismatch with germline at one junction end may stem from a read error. CDR3 coding DNA: TGTGCCGCCAGCACTGACCGCGGGCCTCTTCTCTCCCACGAGCAGTACTTC. Its protein product is CAASTDRGPLLSHEQYF. The chain combines TRBV28 with TRBJ2-7; D might be TRBD2 (5 bases). The length of the CDR3 is 17 residues. Germline values: CDR1 MDHEN, CDR2 SYDVKM.

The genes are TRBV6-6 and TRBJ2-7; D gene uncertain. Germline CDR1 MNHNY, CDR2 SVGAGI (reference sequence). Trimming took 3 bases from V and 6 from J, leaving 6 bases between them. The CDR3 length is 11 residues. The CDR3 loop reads CASSYSREQYF. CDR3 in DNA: TGTGCCAGCAGTTATTCCCGCGAGCAGTACTTC.

The CDR3 sequence: CASSLISSGGPSYNEQFF. The CDR3 DNA sequence: TGTGCCAGCAGCTTAATTTCGTCGGGAGGGCCCTCCTACAATGAGCAGTTCTTC. The gene calls are TRBV7-3 and TRBJ2-1; 8 bases align to TRBD2. Germline CDR1 and CDR2: SGHTA and FQGTGA. The J segment lost 0 bases and the V segment lost 1 base, leaving 8 bases of the junction unmatched. The CDR3 is 18 residues long. The complete variable domain, with remaining parts taken from reference TRBV7-3 and TRBJ2-1, reads GAGVSQTPSNKVTEKGKYVELRCDPISGHTALYWYRQSLGQGPEFLIYFQGTGAADDSGLPNDRFFAVRPEGSVSTLKIQRTERGDSAVYLCASSLISSGGPSYNEQFFGPGTRLTVL.

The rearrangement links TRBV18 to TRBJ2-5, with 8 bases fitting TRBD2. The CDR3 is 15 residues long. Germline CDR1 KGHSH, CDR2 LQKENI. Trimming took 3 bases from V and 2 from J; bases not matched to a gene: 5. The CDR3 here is CASSPSASGQETQYF. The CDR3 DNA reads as TGTGCCAGCTCACCGTCGGCTAGCGGGCAAGAGACCCAGTACTTC. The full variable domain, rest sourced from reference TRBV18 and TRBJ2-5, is NAGVMQNPRHLVRRRGQEARLRCSPMKGHSHVYWYRQLPEEGLKFMVYLQKENIIDESGMPKERFSAEFPKEGPSILRIQQVVRGDSAAYFCASSPSASGQETQYFGPGTRLLVL.

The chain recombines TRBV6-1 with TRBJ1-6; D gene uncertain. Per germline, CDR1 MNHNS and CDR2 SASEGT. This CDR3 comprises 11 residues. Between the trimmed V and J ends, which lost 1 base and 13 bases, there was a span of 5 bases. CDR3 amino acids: CASSEERPLHF. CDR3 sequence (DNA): TGTGCCAGCAGTGAAGAGCGGCCCCTCCACTTT.

CDR3 nucleotides: TGTGCCAGCAGCCTACAGGGGTCAAGAGAAAAACTGTTTTTT. Its translation is CASSLQGSREKLFF. The chain joins TRBV6-5 to TRBJ1-4, with 7 bases aligning to TRBD1. CDR3 length: 14 amino acids. Unmatched junction bases numbered 9, after V lost 6 bases and J lost 8 bases. Germline V gene data show CDR1 as MNHEY and CDR2 as SVGAGI.

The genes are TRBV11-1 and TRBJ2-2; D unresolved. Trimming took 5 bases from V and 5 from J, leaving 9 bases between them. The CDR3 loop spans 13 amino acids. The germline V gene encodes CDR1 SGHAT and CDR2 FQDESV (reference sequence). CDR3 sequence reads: CASSITGTGELFF. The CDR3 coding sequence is TGTGCCAGCAGCATAACCGGGACCGGGGAGCTGTTTTTT.